This T cell receptor (beta chain) was captured by sequencing in a study of Tregs in tolerant kidney transplant recipients. This CDR3 has 14 residues. Deletions cut 6 bases from V and 6 bases from J, with 17 bases between. CDR1 is MNHEY, CDR2 SVGAGI, per germline. The table lists this clone with a count of one. CD4+CD25+CD127- Tregs, CD4+CD25- non-Tregs, CD4 and CD8 cells were sorted. The repertoire was sequenced with immunoSEQ multiplex PCR; TCRdb's copy has only in-frame clones and lacks some. The sample holds tens of thousands of clones, 84% seen once. This receptor was identified in a human donor in good health. This chain uses TRBV6-5 with TRBJ1-1; no firm D call. Sequencing used CD4+ T cells from blood. The CDR3 DNA reads TGTGCCAGCAGCAATCTTAGGGATATGGCTGAAGCTTTCTTT. Its translation: CASSNLRDMAEAFF.